These 9 T cell receptor beta chains share one sample of origin, sequenced in a study of blood T cell repertoires in COVID-19. The method was immunoSEQ multiplex PCR; TCRdb's version includes in-frame clones alone and lacks a portion of them. The sample shows fewer than 200,000 clones, 81% of them seen only once. The material sequenced was peripheral blood. Receptors originate from a woman of 80 years or more with COVID-19, enrolled during active disease.

This clone was observed a single time. V is TRBV6-6 and J is TRBJ1-4; D is undetermined. In germline, CDR1 is MNHNY, CDR2 SVGAGI (reference sequence). V lost 2 bases and J 6 bases, leaving 7 bases between the germline ends. The CDR3 runs 13 residues. The DNA of the CDR3 is TGTGCCAGCAGTTACGAGGGATATGAAAAACTGTTTTTT. This codes for CASSYEGYEKLFF.

Worth noting for this clone: This may be a read error, as it is one base from a much larger clone. This specimen includes other DNA sequences encoding the same CDR3. This chain uses TRBV7-6 with TRBJ2-2; 9 bases map to TRBD2. Germline-derived CDR1 and CDR2 are SGHVS and FNYEAQ. Trimming took 1 base from V and 6 from J; bases not matched to a gene: 9. The CDR3 is 17 amino acids. In DNA, the CDR3 is TGTGCCAGCAGCTTAGGCGCGGGGGGGCCTGGGGCCGGGGAGCTGTTTTTT. Translating it yields CASSLGAGGPGAGELFF.

The chain combines TRBV4-2 with TRBJ1-1; D is unclear. CDR1 is LGHNA and CDR2 is YNFKEQ in the germline V gene. V was shortened by 0 bases and J by 1 base, with 6 bases between the two germline ends. The CDR3 length is 14 residues. This chain's CDR3 is CASSQDRGNTEAFF. DNA of the CDR3: TGTGCCAGCAGCCAAGATCGGGGGAACACTGAAGCTTTCTTT.

The rearrangement links TRBV10-3 to TRBJ2-2; 10 positions agree with TRBD1. Germline trimming cut 5 bases from V and 13 bases from J; bases unmatched to any gene: 7. The CDR3 loop spans 13 amino acids. The germline V gene encodes CDR1 ENHRY and CDR2 SYGVKD. CDR3 DNA: TGTGCCATCAGTTCTCCGGGACAGGGGCCGCTGTTTTTT. Protein product: CAISSPGQGPLFF.

This chain connects TRBV27 to TRBJ1-1; 7 bases fit TRBD1. The CDR3 has 15 residues. Per germline, CDR1 MNHEY and CDR2 SMNVEV (reference sequence). With V trimmed by 5 bases and J by 1 base, 7 bases remained unmatched. CDR3 sequence: CASSPTGVWNTEAFF. The CDR3 DNA is TGTGCCAGCAGTCCAACAGGGGTTTGGAACACTGAAGCTTTCTTT.

This chain joins TRBV2 and TRBJ2-7; 8 nucleotides agree with TRBD2. Germline loops: CDR1 SNHLY, CDR2 FYNNEI. The CDR3 totals 13 residues. Germline trimming cut 8 bases from V and 2 bases from J; bases unmatched to any gene: 5. The CDR3 DNA sequence: TGTGCCAGCGAGAGGGGACTAGCCTACGAGCAGTACTTC. Translated, it gives CASERGLAYEQYF.

The chain carries TRBV13 and TRBJ1-2; D is ambiguous. Germline CDR1 and CDR2: PRHDT and FYEKMQ (reference sequence). This CDR3 has 14 amino acids. V lost 0 bases and J 3 bases, leaving 8 bases between the germline ends. CDR3 residues: CASSLGQVDYGYTF. The CDR3 DNA is TGTGCCAGCAGCTTAGGCCAGGTAGACTATGGCTACACCTTC.

V is TRBV18 and J is TRBJ1-1; the D gene is possibly TRBD1 (5 bases). Per the germline V gene, CDR1 is KGHSH and CDR2 is LQKENI. Trimming took 2 bases from V and 1 from J, leaving 8 bases between them. The CDR3 has 14 residues. CDR3 DNA: TGTGCCAGCTCACCAAGCCAGGGGAACACTGAAGCTTTCTTT. This translates into CASSPSQGNTEAFF.

This sequence joins TRBV6-1 and TRBJ2-7, with D perhaps matching TRBD2 (6 bases). Between the trimmed V and J ends, which lost 3 bases and 4 bases, there was a span of 16 bases. The CDR3 length is 15 residues. CDR1 MNHNS and CDR2 SASEGT come from the germline V gene. CDR3 in DNA: TGTGCCAGCAGTGAGGCCGGGACTCCATTTTACGAGCAGTACTTC. This codes for CASSEAGTPFYEQYF.